This passage covers 26 T cell receptor beta chains from one sample sequenced in a study of cytomegalovirus exposure and HLA in healthy donors. PCR used 60 Vbeta primers and 13 Jbeta primers. Assay: immunoSEQ multiplex PCR; the TCRdb copy retains only in-frame clones and omits some. Of some 65,000 clones detected, approximately 71% appear once; the ten largest clones hold 20% to 25%. Material for sequencing was PBMCs. The source of these receptors is a woman in her forties in good health and CMV-seropositive.

The chain couples TRBV6-1 to TRBJ2-1; D remains ambiguous. The CDR3 runs to 12 residues. Trimming stripped 3 bases from V and 7 bases from J, with 7 bases between. Germline CDR1 MNHNS, CDR2 SASEGT. For the CDR3, the DNA is TGTGCCAGCAGTGAGCGCCCGAATGAGCAGTTCTTC. Residues: CASSERPNEQFF.

V gene TRBV4-1 combines with J gene TRBJ2-3; 9 positions match TRBD2. Unmatched junction bases numbered 3, after V lost 2 bases and J lost 0 bases. This CDR3 has 16 amino acids. Per germline, CDR1 MGHRA and CDR2 YSYEKL. The CDR3 region is CASSQTTSGSTDTQYF. The CDR3 region has the DNA TGCGCCAGCAGCCAAACGACTAGCGGTAGCACAGATACGCAGTATTTT.

V gene TRBV4-2 combines with J gene TRBJ2-5, with TRBD2 matching over 11 bases. J was trimmed by 5 bases and V by 5 bases; bases with no gene match: 16. The CDR3 extends over 18 amino acids. The germline gives CDR1 LGHNA, CDR2 YNFKEQ. The CDR3 reads CASSLISDSGGARETQYF. The CDR3 DNA sequence: TGTGCCAGCAGCTTAATCTCGGATAGCGGGGGGGCAAGGGAGACCCAGTACTTC.

This clone has only a few counts. The gene calls are TRBV6-1 and TRBJ1-1, with D perhaps matching TRBD1 (6 bases). V was pared by 6 bases and J by 1 base, with 9 bases between. The CDR3 consists of 13 residues. Germline lookup yields CDR1 MNHNS and CDR2 SASEGT. The CDR3: CASRVQGNTEAFF. CDR3 DNA sequence: TGTGCCAGCAGGGTACAGGGGAACACTGAAGCTTTCTTT.

CDR3 bases: TGTGCCAGCAGCTTGGCAGCGACTGGCTACACCTTC. It yields the protein CASSLAATGYTF. This chain links TRBV7-9 with TRBJ1-2, with D unresolved. The V end was cut by 3 bases, the J end by 7 bases, with 9 bases between. CDR1 is SEHNR and CDR2 is FQNEAQ in the germline V gene (reference sequence). CDR3 size: 12 residues. The variable domain in full, with the rest retrieved from reference TRBV7-9 and TRBJ1-2, is DTGVSQNPRHKITKRGQNVTFRCDPISEHNRLYWYRQTLGQGPEFLTYFQNEAQLEKSRLLSDRFSAERPKGSFSTLEIQRTEQGDSAMYLCASSLAATGYTFGSGTRLTVV.

The rearrangement links TRBV5-1 to TRBJ1-2; 9 bases line up with TRBD1. The CDR3 covers 17 residues. CDR1 and CDR2 (germline): SGHRS, YFSETQ. V shed 0 bases and J 6 bases; nucleotides not matched to a gene: 12. The CDR3 bases are TGCGCCAGCAGCTTGGGCCCACGAACAGGGGGCTATGATGGCTACACCTTC. Its protein is CASSLGPRTGGYDGYTF.

The chain has TRBV4-3 and TRBJ1-2, with D perhaps TRBD1 (5 bases). The CDR3 runs to 15 residues. Germline V CDR1 and CDR2: LGHNA, YSLEER. Between the trimmed V and J ends, which lost 0 bases and 4 bases, there was a span of 12 bases. CDR3 sequence reads: CASSQERRALYGYTF. As DNA, the CDR3 is TGCGCCAGCAGCCAAGAACGCAGGGCCCTCTATGGCTACACCTTC.

The CDR3 sequence is CASSRKGASRQPQHF. As DNA, the CDR3 is TGTGCCAGCAGCCGGAAGGGGGCGTCTCGGCAGCCCCAGCATTTT. V is TRBV5-6 and J is TRBJ1-5; 7 nucleotides match TRBD1. Germline V CDR1 and CDR2: SGHDT, YYEEEE. V gave up 4 bases and J gave up 7 bases; unmatched junction bases: 11. CDR3 length equals 15 residues.

The chain employs TRBV5-4 and TRBJ1-5; maybe TRBD1 (5 bases). From germline, CDR1 is SGHNT and CDR2 YYREEE (reference sequence). This CDR3 has 13 amino acids. V lost 3 bases, J lost 4 bases, and 8 bases lay in between. The CDR3 coding sequence is TGTGCCAGCAGCTGGGGGGGGAATCAGCCCCAGCATTTT. Amino acids: CASSWGGNQPQHF.

This clone was observed a single time. The sample has other DNA sequences that encode this CDR3 too. Here the CDR3 DNA reads TGTGCCAGCAGCCTCGGGGGGGGAGGCAATCAGCCCCAGCATTTT. Protein: CASSLGGGGNQPQHF. The chain joins TRBV7-9 to TRBJ1-5, with D possibly matching TRBD1 (5 bases). CDR3 length equals 15 residues. Germline assignment: CDR1 SEHNR and CDR2 FQNEAQ (reference sequence). Trimming removed 5 bases at V and 2 bases at J, with 13 bases between.

This chain links TRBV5-6 with TRBJ2-4, with D unresolved. Germline V lookup: CDR1 SGHDT, CDR2 YYEEEE. The CDR3 covers 13 residues. V was trimmed by 0 bases and J by 4 bases, leaving 5 bases between them. Here the CDR3 DNA reads TGTGCCAGCAGCTTGGGAGCTAAAAACATTCAGTACTTC. Translated: CASSLGAKNIQYF.

The count of this clone is one. This rearrangement joins TRBV2 to TRBJ1-2; D gene uncertain. CDR3 size: 13 residues. The germline gives CDR1 SNHLY, CDR2 FYNNEI. Deletions cut 2 bases from V and 2 bases from J, with 6 bases between. The CDR3 coding sequence is TGTGCCAGCAGTGAATCTGAGAACTATGGCTACACCTTC. Translated: CASSESENYGYTF.

This chain joins TRBV9 and TRBJ2-3, with 9 bases that match TRBD1. The trim removed 4 bases at V and 8 bases at J, leaving 14 bases unmatched. Germline V lookup: CDR1 SGDLS, CDR2 YYNGEE. The CDR3 length is 16 residues. The CDR3 DNA reads as TGTGCCAGCAGCATAGCTCCGGGACAGGGCCCCGTTACGCAGTATTTT. This codes for CASSIAPGQGPVTQYF.

This clone showed up just a few times. This chain uses TRBV10-3 with TRBJ1-2; 9 positions agree with TRBD1. The CDR3 is made up of 14 amino acids. Germline V gene sequence: CDR1 ENHRY, CDR2 SYGVKD. J was trimmed by 7 bases and V by 6 bases; bases with no gene match: 9. Here the CDR3 DNA reads TGTGCCATCAGCCTCCGGGACAGGGCGACTGGCTACACCTTC. This gives the protein CAISLRDRATGYTF.

The table lists this clone with a few counts. The chain carries TRBV13 and TRBJ2-2; D perhaps matches TRBD2 (6 bases). CDR3 length: 13 residues. Germline V gene data show CDR1 as PRHDT and CDR2 as FYEKMQ (reference sequence). Trimming cost V 3 bases and J 6 bases, with 8 bases left between them. The CDR3 loop reads CASSFGSAGELFF. The CDR3 coding sequence is TGTGCCAGCAGCTTCGGGAGCGCCGGGGAGCTGTTTTTT.

CDR3 sequence reads: CAISSSGGAFF. The CDR3 region has the DNA TGTGCCATCAGCTCAAGCGGCGGAGCTTTCTTT. The chain has TRBV10-3 and TRBJ1-1; D remains ambiguous. CDR1 is ENHRY, CDR2 SYGVKD, per germline. CDR3 length: 11 amino acids. The V and J ends lost 6 bases and 10 bases respectively, with 12 bases between them.

In this sample, this clone turned up once. The chain uses TRBV7-2 and TRBJ1-4, with D uncertain. Trimming took 2 bases from V and 7 from J, leaving 14 bases between them. The germline CDR1 and CDR2 sequences are SGHTA and FQGNSA. The CDR3 extends over 15 amino acids. CDR3 sequence reads: CASSLPTAGTEKLFF. The CDR3 DNA reads TGTGCCAGCAGCTTACCCACGGCGGGAACTGAAAAACTGTTTTTT.

This chain links TRBV7-9 with TRBJ2-2, with a weak D call TRBD1 (6 bases). CDR3 length: 15 residues. Germline lookup yields CDR1 SEHNR and CDR2 FQNEAQ (reference sequence). V was pared by 4 bases and J by 5 bases, with 14 bases between. The CDR3 coding sequence is TGTGCCAGCAGCTCATCCGGGACAACTACCGGGGAGCTGTTTTTT. Translation gives CASSSSGTTTGELFF.

Only one count was recorded for this clone. This chain links TRBV5-1 with TRBJ1-1; weak D call: TRBD1 (5 bases). The CDR3 spans 14 residues. With 0 bases removed from V and 4 bases from J, the gap between germline ends came to 10 bases. CDR1 and CDR2 from the germline V gene are SGHRS and YFSETQ. DNA of the CDR3: TGCGCCAGCAGCTTGGAGGTGGGGGGCACTGAAGCTTTCTTT. Amino acid sequence: CASSLEVGGTEAFF.

V and J are TRBV19 and TRBJ1-1; weak D call: TRBD1 (6 bases). Trimming pared 8 bases from V and 11 bases from J, leaving 15 bases between. The CDR3 loop spans 11 amino acids. Germline lookup yields CDR1 LNHDA and CDR2 SQIVND (reference sequence). The CDR3 region has the DNA TGTGCCAGTGGTCCCCTAAGGGGGGCTTTCTTT. It is translated as CASGPLRGAFF.

By proportion, this clone is medium-sized (0.01 to 0.1%). This sequence joins TRBV5-6 and TRBJ1-5; 7 positions agree with TRBD1. This CDR3 contains 14 residues. The germline CDR1 and CDR2 sequences are SGHDT and YYEEEE. Losses at the gene ends were 0 bases for V and 6 bases for J; bases not matched to a gene: 3. This CDR3 reads CASSLGQGGQPQHF. In DNA form, the CDR3 reads TGTGCCAGCAGCTTGGGACAGGGTGGTCAGCCCCAGCATTTT.

The chain has TRBV5-1 and TRBJ1-1; 8 bases are shared with TRBD1. Germline loops: CDR1 SGHRS, CDR2 YFSETQ. The CDR3 has 15 amino acids. V trimming: 4 bases; J trimming: 0 bases; junction bases outside the gene matches: 5. The CDR3 loop is CASSERQGMNTEAFF. CDR3 sequence (DNA): TGCGCCAGCAGCGAACGACAGGGGATGAACACTGAAGCTTTCTTT.

In its sample, this clone was seen once. The chain combines TRBV10-3 with TRBJ2-1; 10 bases agree with TRBD1. Trimming cost V 6 bases and J 5 bases; bases outside gene matches: 10. The CDR3 spans 16 residues. CDR1 is ENHRY, CDR2 SYGVKD, per germline. The CDR3 DNA reads TGTGCCATCAGCCCGTCGGGACAGGGGATACACAATGAGCAGTTCTTC. This codes for CAISPSGQGIHNEQFF.

This chain links TRBV30 with TRBJ2-2; TRBD2 might be the D (6 bases). CDR3 length: 16 amino acids. V was clipped by 0 bases and J by 3 bases, with 14 bases between them. The germline CDR1 and CDR2 sequences are GTSNPN and SVGIG (reference sequence). CDR3 nucleotides: TGTGCCTGGAGTGTACTCGGGGGATATCACACCGGGGAGCTGTTTTTT. Translation gives CAWSVLGGYHTGELFF.

For this clone: The junction shows a germline mismatch at one end, possibly a read error. The gene calls are TRBV7-9 and TRBJ2-1; 8 nucleotides match TRBD2. Germline-derived CDR1 and CDR2 are SEHNR and FQNEAQ (reference sequence). This CDR3 is 15 amino acids long. CDR3 protein: CSSSSSGGRNNEQFF. CDR3 coding DNA: TGTTCCAGCAGCTCAAGCGGGGGCCGCAACAATGAGCAGTTCTTC.

The J gene is TRBJ1-5, the V gene TRBV15, with 9 bases that match TRBD1. This CDR3 has 18 residues. The junction had 10 bases not matched to a gene; V was cut back by 1 base and J by 3 bases. CDR1 is LNHNV and CDR2 is YYDKDF in the germline V gene (reference sequence). CDR3 residues: CATSRGGTGGSFNQPQHF. As DNA, the CDR3 is TGTGCCACCAGCAGAGGGGGCACAGGGGGCAGTTTCAATCAGCCCCAGCATTTT.